This T cell receptor (beta chain) appears in the sequencing data of a study of PD-1 blockade in classical Hodgkin lymphoma. Study-level findings and limits: Compared with baseline, CD4+ but not CD8+ TCR diversity had risen significantly by C4D1.

Time point indicated: cycle 4 day 1 (C4D1), after five to seven weeks of nivolumab. Relapse after autologous stem cell transplantation occurred in every patient, and brentuximab vedotin exposure varied. Magnetic negative selection purified CD4+ T cells from thawed PBMCs. Method: immunoSEQ multiplex PCR; TCRdb's copy keeps in-frame clones and lacks some. Of some 17,000 clones in the sample, roughly four fifths are singletons; the top ten hold 2% to 2.5%. V shed 1 base and J shed 1 base, with 16 bases lying between them. There are 17 residues in the CDR3. CDR1 is LGHNT, CDR2 FRNRAP, per germline. Concerning this clone itself: Antigen: not known.

Sample: CD4+ T cells from blood, taken before the fourth cycle of nivolumab. The chain carries TRBV12-5 and TRBJ1-2; D call uncertain. The receptor's source is a human donor with classical Hodgkin lymphoma. CDR3 sequence (DNA): TGTGCTAGTGGTTTGGCATACCCCCCAGGCCGTAACTATGGCTACACCTTC. Protein sequence: CASGLAYPPGRNYGYTF.